This T cell receptor (beta chain) appears in the sequencing data of a study of T cell responses to AZD1222 COVID-19 vaccine. Study-level results: Possibly, clonal diversity was underestimated; donors were largely white British and included more females. The study identified only five or six AZD1222 recipients as seropositive at baseline. Spike as a whole was targeted by vaccine-associated CD4 TCRs, dominant at 160-218 and 743-854.

Data came from immunoSEQ multiplex PCR; TCRdb stores just in-frame clones and leaves some out. The table has over 150,000 clones, 90% seen once; the top ten hold 18%. Of note for this clone: The target antigen is unknown.

Germline lookup yields CDR1 SNHLY and CDR2 FYNNEI. V gave up 9 bases and J gave up 7 bases, with 12 bases separating them. CDR3 length: 12 residues. The TCR was taken from an adult in good health. Sequencing was performed on peripheral blood, taken on day 0 of AZD1222 vaccination. V gene TRBV2 combines with J gene TRBJ2-2, with D maybe TRBD2 (6 bases). CDR3 residues: CASRLDLGELFF. CDR3 nucleotides: TGTGCCAGTCGACTAGACCTCGGGGAGCTGTTTTTT.